This TCR beta chain was documented in a study of blood T cells in healthy people across ages. Findings and caveats of the study: Both naive CD4+ cell counts and diversity were greater in long-lived donors than in aged donors.

The study recruited healthy Caucasian donors from Russia who were aged about 6 to 100. At least 7 million PBMCs were isolated per sample. It was with a sample-barcoded 5' primer and a J-beta primer mix that a second PCR of roughly 6 to 12 cycles was run. TCRdb passed the 5' RACE reads through MiXCR, listing each CDR3 protein once. The sample includes roughly 1,000,000 distinct CDR3 sequences, approximately 25% of them seen just once. Germline V gives CDR1 ENHRY, CDR2 SYGVKD. V was pared by 6 bases and J by 1 base, with 7 bases of the junction left unmatched. The CDR3 is 17 amino acids. This clonotype was observed a handful of times. The target antigen is unknown. The sample was also reused in another study, on T cells of mothers and their children. That paper adds: Related mother-child pairs shared marginally more repertoire than unrelated pairs, though not significantly.

The chain carries TRBV10-3 and TRBJ2-1, with 12 bases lining up with TRBD2. This TCR derives from a girl aged 2-9 years in good health. Sequenced sample: blood. The CDR3 spells CAIRASGGAKSYNEQFF. DNA for the CDR3: TGTGCCATCAGGGCTAGCGGGGGGGCCAAGTCCTACAATGAGCAGTTCTTC.